This T cell receptor beta chain comes out of a study of cytomegalovirus exposure and HLA in healthy donors. Only one count was recorded for this clone. Its antigen is as yet unknown. Primers: 60 Vbeta forward and 13 Jbeta reverse. Sequencing used immunoSEQ multiplex PCR; TCRdb keeps in-frame clones, though not all of them. The repertoire includes 150,000 or so clones, 73% of them detected once, and 1.5% to 2% sits in the top ten. V lost 3 bases to trimming and J lost 1 base; unmatched junction nucleotides: 5. Germline assignment: CDR1 ENHRY and CDR2 SYGVKD. The CDR3 totals 15 residues. Study findings and constraints: Several of the most significant clusters appeared, in a later analysis, to be linked to common viral pathogens. Confirmation in vitro established that a few CMV-associated chains were specific for CMV antigens.

The V gene is TRBV10-3, the J gene TRBJ1-2; 7 bases map to TRBD1. The sequencing sample was made of PBMCs. The TCR comes from a woman between 18 and 30 years old in good health and CMV-seronegative. CDR3 in amino acids: CAISDRTGGNYGYTF. CDR3 DNA sequence: TGTGCCATCAGTGATAGGACAGGAGGTAACTATGGCTACACCTTC.